The 32 T cell receptor beta chains reported below all come from one sample, sequenced in a study of T cell responses to AZD1222 COVID-19 vaccine. Clones were read by immunoSEQ multiplex PCR, and TCRdb kept only the in-frame ones, dropping some. The sample includes some 150,000 clones, more than 75% of them seen just once. Sequenced material: peripheral blood, taken 28 days after the second AZD1222 dose. The receptors were sampled from an adult who received the AZD1222 COVID-19 vaccine.

J is TRBJ2-7 and V is TRBV4-1; 8 bases line up with TRBD1. The germline V gene encodes CDR1 MGHRA and CDR2 YSYEKL. J gave up 3 bases and V 0 bases, and 4 bases lay outside the gene matches. The CDR3 totals 15 residues. CDR3 in amino acids: CASSQDSGQGYEQYF. The CDR3 bases are TGCGCCAGCAGCCAAGATTCCGGACAGGGCTACGAGCAGTACTTC.

This chain uses TRBV6-2 or TRBV6-3 with TRBJ1-5; TRBD1 matches at 7 bases. Trimming removed 5 bases from V and 5 bases from J; junction bases left unmatched: 9. The CDR3 covers 15 residues. Germline V gene data show CDR1 as MNHEY and CDR2 as SVGEGT. The CDR3 loop is CASSPDRVSHQPQHF. The CDR3 DNA reads TGTGCCAGCAGTCCCGACAGGGTATCTCATCAGCCCCAGCATTTT.

This chain links TRBV4-1 with TRBJ2-7, with D unresolved. CDR3 length: 12 amino acids. The germline gives CDR1 MGHRA, CDR2 YSYEKL. Trimming took 4 bases from V and 3 from J, leaving 7 bases between them. The CDR3 sequence: CASSRTGYEQYF. CDR3 nucleotide sequence: TGCGCCAGCAGCCGAACGGGCTACGAGCAGTACTTC.

The chain links TRBV9 to TRBJ1-1; D unresolved. CDR1 and CDR2 from the germline V gene are SGDLS and YYNGEE. Between the trimmed V and J ends, which lost 4 bases and 2 bases, there was a span of 15 bases. The CDR3 loop spans 15 amino acids. This CDR3 is CASSPSFRDNTEAFF. The CDR3 DNA reads as TGTGCCAGCAGCCCCTCTTTTCGCGACAACACTGAAGCTTTCTTT.

This clone was seen a few times. The chain combines TRBV5-1 with TRBJ2-2; D possibly corresponds to TRBD1 (6 bases). Trimming cost V 4 bases and J 7 bases, with 17 bases left between them. CDR3 length: 15 amino acids. Germline V gene lookup returns CDR1 SGHRS and CDR2 YFSETQ. CDR3 loop: CASSTQGYFGGELFF. The CDR3 bases are TGCGCCAGCAGCACTCAGGGGTATTTCGGCGGGGAGCTGTTTTTT.

This clone has only one observation. The genes are TRBV9 and TRBJ2-5; a weak D match, TRBD2 (5 bases). From germline, CDR1 is SGDLS and CDR2 YYNGEE. Trimming removed 5 bases from V and 0 bases from J, with 26 bases in between. The CDR3 runs to 19 residues. The CDR3 reads CASRTLFEKTPGDQETQYF. CDR3 nucleotide sequence: TGTGCCAGCAGAACCCTTTTCGAGAAGACCCCCGGGGACCAAGAGACCCAGTACTTC.

The rearrangement joins TRBV3-1 (or the pseudogene TRBV3-2) to TRBJ1-6; D uncertain. The CDR3 has 15 residues. V was pared by 1 base and J by 14 bases, with 18 bases between. Germline values: CDR1 LGHDT, CDR2 YNNKEL (reference sequence). The CDR3 DNA reads TGTGCCAGCAGCCAAGGTTCGAGTGGACCGAACACCCTCCACTTT. Translated, it gives CASSQGSSGPNTLHF.

This rearrangement joins TRBV9 to TRBJ2-1, with TRBD2 identical over 13 bases. Germline CDR1 is SGDLS and CDR2 is YYNGEE. V dropped 3 bases and J dropped 4; count of bases not matched to a gene: 7. There are 17 residues in the CDR3. The CDR3 nucleotides are TGTGCCAGCAGCGACCAACTAGCGGGGGGGCTTTACAATGAGCAGTTCTTC. Its protein product is CASSDQLAGGLYNEQFF.

The chain employs TRBV7-8 and TRBJ2-2, with D hard to call. V was pared by 2 bases and J by 1 base, with 14 bases between. Germline CDR1 SGHVS, CDR2 FQNEAQ. The CDR3 spans 17 residues. CDR3 nucleotide sequence: TGTGCCAGCAGCTTAAATCTGGTCGGACGGAACACCGGGGAGCTGTTTTTT. This gives the protein CASSLNLVGRNTGELFF. The complete variable domain, with remaining parts taken from reference TRBV7-8 and TRBJ2-2, reads GAGVSQSPRYKVAKRGQDVALRCDPISGHVSLFWYQQALGQGPEFLTYFQNEAQLDKSGLPSDRFFAERPEGSVSTLKIQRTQQEDSAVYLCASSLNLVGRNTGELFFGEGSRLTVL.

This rearrangement joins TRBV6-2 or TRBV6-3 to TRBJ1-1; D is perhaps TRBD1 (6 bases). V was shortened by 0 bases and J by 5 bases, with 13 bases between the two germline ends. The CDR3 consists of 15 residues. Germline V lookup: CDR1 MNHEY, CDR2 SVGEGT. The CDR3 bases are TGTGCCAGCAGTTACTCACAGGGTAGACGGACTGAAGCTTTCTTT. Translation: CASSYSQGRRTEAFF.

The J gene is TRBJ2-7, the V gene TRBV6-5, with 7 nucleotides matching TRBD1. V was pared by 4 bases and J by 3 bases, with 9 bases of the junction left unmatched. The length of the CDR3 is 15 residues. Looked up from germline, CDR1 is MNHEY and CDR2 is SVGAGI. The CDR3 DNA reads as TGTGCCAGCAGTTCAACCGGGACAGCGAACTACGAGCAGTACTTC. Protein: CASSSTGTANYEQYF.

The rearrangement links TRBV20-1 to TRBJ1-2; no clear D. Trimming left V 3 bases short and J 4 bases short, with 9 bases between. Germline V gives CDR1 DFQATT, CDR2 SNEGSKA (reference sequence). The CDR3 spans 12 residues. CDR3 sequence (DNA): TGCAGTGCTAGTGGTGTGGGCTATGGCTACACCTTC. Translation gives CSASGVGYGYTF.

CDR3 bases: TGTGCCAGCAACAGGGCACAGAACTACGAGCAGTACTTC. As protein: CASNRAQNYEQYF. The chain joins TRBV6-5 to TRBJ2-7; possible D gene TRBD1, 6 bases. The CDR3 runs 13 residues. The germline V gene has CDR1 MNHEY and CDR2 SVGAGI. With 7 bases removed from V and 3 bases from J, the gap between germline ends came to 13 bases.

V is TRBV30 and J is TRBJ2-1, with 8 bases lining up with TRBD2. Germline CDR1 reads GTSNPN; CDR2 reads SVGIG (reference sequence). The CDR3 is made up of 15 amino acids. After removal of 0 bases from V and 4 bases from J, the junction contained 5 bases not matched to a gene. The CDR3 here is CAWSVVAGRYNEQFF. The CDR3 bases are TGTGCCTGGAGTGTAGTAGCGGGGAGGTACAATGAGCAGTTCTTC. The full variable domain, in which reference TRBV30 and TRBJ2-1 provide the parts outside the CDR3, is SQTIHQWPATLVQPVGSPLSLECTVEGTSNPNLYWYRQAAGRGLQLLFYSVGIGQISSEVPQNLSASRPQDRQFILSSKKLLLSDSGFYLCAWSVVAGRYNEQFFGPGTRLTVL.

The J gene is TRBJ2-2, the V gene TRBV4-1; D not certain. The CDR3 extends over 15 amino acids. V dropped 3 bases and J dropped 8 bases, with 16 bases sitting between them. Germline CDR1 is MGHRA and CDR2 is YSYEKL. CDR3 residues: CASSQIGPASGELFF. The CDR3 nucleotides are TGCGCCAGCAGCCAGATCGGCCCCGCATCAGGGGAGCTGTTTTTT.

The chain combines TRBV5-1 with TRBJ1-2; tentatively, D is TRBD1 (5 bases). V was cut by 4 bases and J by 0 bases, with 13 bases left in between. The CDR3 has 15 amino acids. Germline CDR1 and CDR2: SGHRS and YFSETQ. The CDR3 here is CASSGAGEPNYGYTF. The CDR3 region has the DNA TGCGCCAGCAGCGGGGCGGGGGAACCTAACTATGGCTACACCTTC. Variable domain in full (rest from reference TRBV5-1 and TRBJ1-2): KAGVTQTPRYLIKTRGQQVTLSCSPISGHRSVSWYQQTPGQGLQFLFEYFSETQRNKGNFPGRFSGRQFSNSRSEMNVSTLELGDSALYLCASSGAGEPNYGYTFGSGTRLTVV.

This clone was seen a handful of times. The rearrangement joins TRBV5-1 to TRBJ2-3; TRBD2 aligns across 7 bases. CDR1 is SGHRS and CDR2 is YFSETQ in the germline V gene. This CDR3 contains 16 residues. V gave up 4 bases and J gave up 0 bases; unmatched junction bases: 8. This CDR3 reads CASSAGGITSTDTQYF. The CDR3 bases are TGCGCCAGCAGCGCCGGGGGGATTACTAGCACAGATACGCAGTATTTT.

V and J are TRBV30 and TRBJ2-7; D not certain. The CDR3 has 15 residues. Germline V gene lookup returns CDR1 GTSNPN and CDR2 SVGIG (reference sequence). The V end was cut by 6 bases, the J end by 3 bases, with 21 bases between. In nucleotides, the CDR3 is TGTGCCTGCAGGCCAGGCAGGCCGACCTACTACGAGCAGTACTTC. It is translated as CACRPGRPTYYEQYF.

This clone appeared a single time. The V and J genes are TRBV3-1 (or the pseudogene TRBV3-2) and TRBJ2-3; weak D call: TRBD2 (7 bases). Trimming cost V 3 bases and J 4 bases, with 20 bases left between them. Germline loops: CDR1 LGHDT, CDR2 YNNKEL (reference sequence). CDR3 length: 17 amino acids. The CDR3 DNA reads TGTGCCAGCAGCCACCGAACTGCAGGGGAGGGGGCAGATACGCAGTATTTT. The encoded protein is CASSHRTAGEGADTQYF.

The chain employs TRBV20-1 and TRBJ1-2; D might be TRBD1 (6 bases). Germline CDR1 DFQATT, CDR2 SNEGSKA (reference sequence). V was cut by 3 bases and J by 4 bases, with 15 bases left in between. This CDR3 is built from 14 residues. The CDR3 bases are TGCAGTGCTAGTCCGTCGACAGGAGCCTATGGCTACACCTTC. Translating gives CSASPSTGAYGYTF.

The chain joins TRBV6-2 or TRBV6-3 to TRBJ1-5; D is possibly TRBD1 (5 bases). In germline, CDR1 is MNHEY, CDR2 SVGEGT. With 4 bases removed from V and 4 bases from J, the gap between germline ends came to 8 bases. The CDR3 spans 13 residues. CDR3 amino acids: CASSWGGNQPQHF. CDR3 bases: TGTGCCAGCAGTTGGGGGGGGAATCAGCCCCAGCATTTT.

In this sample, this clone turned up a few times. The V and J genes are TRBV4-2 and TRBJ2-3; either TRBD1 or TRBD2 may fit D (5 bases each). CDR3 size: 16 residues. Trimming shortened V by 0 bases and J by 2 bases, and 12 bases separated the two germline ends. Germline V lookup: CDR1 LGHNA, CDR2 YNFKEQ. CDR3 sequence (DNA): TGTGCCAGCAGCCAAGACGGGGCTAGCCCCACAGATACGCAGTATTTT. Protein sequence: CASSQDGASPTDTQYF.

The chain couples TRBV5-1 to TRBJ2-7; no clear D. Trimming removed 0 bases at V and 3 bases at J, with 7 bases between. CDR1 and CDR2 (germline): SGHRS, YFSETQ. This CDR3 is built from 13 residues. CDR3 DNA: TGCGCCAGCAGCTTGGAGGCCCTCTACGAGCAGTACTTC. This translates into CASSLEALYEQYF.

This sequence joins TRBV7-9 and TRBJ2-5; D is ambiguous. Trimming shortened V by 2 bases and J by 7 bases, and 5 bases separated the two germline ends. The CDR3 length is 11 residues. The germline V gene has CDR1 SEHNR and CDR2 FQNEAQ (reference sequence). As DNA, the CDR3 is TGTGCCAGCAGCTTATCGGGGACCCAGTACTTC. It encodes CASSLSGTQYF.

This clone was picked up a small number of times. V usage is TRBV6-5 and J usage is TRBJ1-6, with no clear D. V was trimmed by 10 bases and J by 7 bases, leaving 14 bases between them. The V gene's germline CDR1 is MNHEY and CDR2 SVGAGI. The CDR3 extends over 13 amino acids. CDR3 nucleotides: TGTGCCACCCTTCCCCTGTCCAATTCACCCCTCCACTTT. Protein product: CATLPLSNSPLHF.

V is TRBV29-1 and J is TRBJ1-2; a weak D match, TRBD1 (5 bases). Germline V gives CDR1 SQVTM, CDR2 ANQGSEA. There are 12 residues in the CDR3. V gave up 6 bases and J gave up 7 bases, with 15 bases separating them. CDR3 protein: CSVVREPFGYTF. The CDR3 nucleotides read TGCAGCGTCGTCAGGGAACCCTTTGGCTACACCTTC. The full variable domain, its missing parts supplied by reference TRBV29-1 and TRBJ1-2, is SAVISQKPSRDICQRGTSLTIQCQVDSQVTMMFWYRQQPGQSLTLIATANQGSEATYESGFVIDKFPISRPNLTFSTLTVSNMSPEDSSIYLCSVVREPFGYTFGSGTRLTVV.

This rearrangement joins TRBV7-2 to TRBJ1-5, with TRBD1 as a possible D gene (6 bases). V shed 7 bases and J shed 5 bases, with 24 bases lying between them. Germline CDR1 is SGHTA and CDR2 is FQGNSA. The CDR3 loop spans 17 amino acids. The CDR3 nucleotides are TGTGCCAGCACACATACCGCGATTGGAGGGGGACATCAGCCCCAGCATTTT. This encodes CASTHTAIGGGHQPQHF.

V and J are TRBV19 and TRBJ1-6, with D maybe TRBD1 (5 bases). CDR3 length: 14 residues. V shed 5 bases and J shed 7 bases, with 12 bases lying between them. Germline V gene data show CDR1 as LNHDA and CDR2 as SQIVND (reference sequence). CDR3 sequence: CASSGGRVNSPLHF. CDR3 DNA: TGTGCCAGTAGTGGGGGACGGGTGAATTCACCCCTCCACTTT.

This chain joins TRBV3-1 (or the pseudogene TRBV3-2) and TRBJ1-1; no firm D call. V shed 4 bases and J shed 1 base, with 7 bases lying between them. Germline V gene sequence: CDR1 LGHDT, CDR2 YNNKEL (reference sequence). The CDR3 extends over 13 amino acids. CDR3 region: CASSREENTEAFF. The CDR3 DNA reads as TGTGCCAGCAGCCGCGAAGAGAACACTGAAGCTTTCTTT.

The chain links TRBV19 to TRBJ1-2, with D hard to call. Germline CDR1 and CDR2: LNHDA and SQIVND (reference sequence). V lost 1 base and J 4 bases, leaving 7 bases between the germline ends. The CDR3 has 13 amino acids. CDR3 protein: CASSIVDGYGYTF. The CDR3 DNA follows: TGTGCCAGTAGTATAGTAGACGGCTATGGCTACACCTTC.

J is TRBJ2-7 and V is TRBV3-1 (or the pseudogene TRBV3-2); 7 bases line up with TRBD1. The CDR3 extends over 17 amino acids. Germline V lookup: CDR1 LGHDT, CDR2 YNNKEL (reference sequence). V lost 2 bases, J lost 6 bases, and 16 bases stayed unmatched. Written as DNA, the CDR3 is TGTGCCAGCAGCCAAAGAACCGGGACAGCCCTAGAGGTCGAGCAGTACTTC. The encoded protein is CASSQRTGTALEVEQYF.

CDR3 coding DNA: TGTGCCAGCAGCATGGACACTGAAGCTTTCTTT. It encodes CASSMDTEAFF. The chain uses TRBV6-6 and TRBJ1-1; D unresolved. CDR1 and CDR2 (germline): MNHNY, SVGAGI (reference sequence). The CDR3 spans 11 residues. V was cut by 6 bases and J by 3 bases, with 5 bases left in between.